One sample yielded the 17 T cell receptor beta chains listed below, sequenced in a study of tumor-infiltrating lymphocytes in primary liver carcinoma. Taking about 18-32 mg of unsorted bulk tissue, the authors co-extracted RNA and DNA. Production of TCR beta cDNA used 400 to 650 ng total RNA together with a constant-region primer. Three nested multiplex PCR rounds, a slightly modified ARM-PCR method, built the TCR beta libraries. Each of the first two PCR rounds ran around 10 cycles with TRBV1-TRBV30 forward and C-beta reverse primers. MiXCR, run by TCRdb on the multiplex PCR reads, gives a single entry per CDR3 protein. The sample shows tens of thousands of distinct CDR3 sequences, 71% of them seen only once. Sequencing was done on a sample of liver tumor tissue from sampling region 4. Subset of the sample: tumor region T4, right-lateral pole. The receptor source for this set is a man aged 35-49 years with primary liver carcinoma and hepatitis B virus infection.

On this clonotype: A read error may produce the germline difference seen at one junction end. The V gene is TRBV10-3, the J gene TRBJ2-7; D is possibly TRBD1 (5 bases). The CDR3 has 15 residues. In germline, CDR1 is ENHRY, CDR2 SYGVKD. The CDR3 here is CAIRGKYDSPYEQYF. CDR3 nucleotides: TGTGCCATCAGGGGAAAGTATGACAGCCCCTATGAGCAGTACTTC.

This clonotype has just a few counts. The CDR3 carries no conserved terminal phenylalanine or tryptophan, so it likely arises from a read error. The chain has TRBV6-5 and TRBJ1-1; no clear D gene. This CDR3 has 13 residues. Germline CDR1 MNHEY, CDR2 SVGAGI. V lost 6 bases and J 0 bases, leaving 8 bases between the germline ends. The CDR3 spells CASSPSVNTEAFS. DNA of the CDR3: TGTGCCAGCAGCCCCTCGGTGAACACTGAAGCTTTCTCT.

This clonotype was counted once. It may be a read error: a sequence one base away is much more abundant. In nucleotides, the CDR3 is TGCGCCAGCAGAGACCCGGGACGTTTAAACTACGAGCAGTACTTC. This sequence encodes CASRDPGRLNYEQYF. The chain carries TRBV5-1 and TRBJ2-7; tentatively, D is TRBD1 or TRBD2 (5 bases each). The CDR3 spans 15 residues. With 5 bases removed from V and 3 bases from J, the gap between germline ends came to 18 bases. CDR1 and CDR2 (germline): SGHRS, YFSETQ.

Notes on this clonotype: Since a much larger clone is just one base distant, this may be a read error. The chain links TRBV28 to TRBJ1-5; 8 nucleotides match TRBD1. There are 13 residues in the CDR3. The V and J ends lost 8 bases and 2 bases, in that order; junction bases with no gene match: 2. CDR1 is MDHEN, CDR2 SYDVKM, per germline. CDR3 amino acids: CASVTGGNQPQHF. CDR3 DNA sequence: TGTGCCAGCGTGACAGGGGGCAATCAGCCCCAGCATTTT.

The table lists this clonotype with a count of one. For the CDR3, the DNA is TGTGCCAGCTGTCTCTCCCGGACTAGTAGGTATATGCAGTATTTT. Its protein product is CASCLSRTSRYMQYF. The rearrangement uses TRBV12-3 or TRBV12-4 and TRBJ2-3, with 7 nucleotides matching TRBD2. With V trimmed by 8 bases and J by 11 bases, 19 bases remained unmatched. This CDR3 region has 15 residues.

The gene calls are TRBV6-1 and TRBJ2-2; a weak D match, TRBD1 (7 bases). CDR1 and CDR2 from the germline V gene are MNHNS and SASEGT. This CDR3 has 17 residues. V was clipped by 6 bases and J by 3 bases, with 20 bases between them. The CDR3 DNA follows: TGTGCCAGCAGAGGAATACAGGGGACTCTGGACACCGGGGAGCTGTTTTTT. It translates to CASRGIQGTLDTGELFF.

The rearrangement links TRBV11-2 to TRBJ2-2; tentatively, D is TRBD2 (6 bases). The CDR3 contains 17 residues. The germline gives CDR1 SGHAT, CDR2 FQNNGV. Trimming pared 11 bases from V and 2 bases from J, leaving 24 bases between. For the CDR3, the DNA is TGTGCCGGCAACTTAGTATTAGGAGGGGCAAACACCGGGGAGCTGTTTTTT. Amino acid sequence: CAGNLVLGGANTGELFF.

This clonotype came up a few times. A much larger clone sits a single nucleotide away, making a read error possible. The V gene is TRBV5-1, the J gene TRBJ2-3; no clear D. V gave up 0 bases and J gave up 0 bases, with 5 bases separating them. The germline V gene has CDR1 SGHRS and CDR2 YFSETQ. This CDR3 has 14 residues. The CDR3 coding sequence is TGCGCCAGCAGCTTGGCACTGAGCACAGATACGCAGTATTTT. Protein: CASSLALSTDTQYF.

In regard to this clonotype: A clone one base away is much larger, so this may be a read error. This chain links TRBV7-9 with TRBJ2-2; D may be TRBD2 (6 bases). The V gene's germline CDR1 is SEHNR and CDR2 FQNEAQ (reference sequence). The CDR3 spans 16 residues. The CDR3 nucleotides are TGTGCCAGCAGCTTAGTTCTTAAGGGTTGGACCGGGGGGCTGTTTTTT. It encodes CASSLVLKGWTGGLFF.

The V and J genes are TRBV12-3 or TRBV12-4 and TRBJ2-4; 9 positions match TRBD1. V lost 8 bases and J lost 0; bases outside the gene matches: 14. CDR3 length: 18 amino acids. The CDR3 spells CASSFRDRAFLAKNIQYF. Here the CDR3 DNA reads TGTGCCAGCTCCTTCCGGGACAGGGCTTTTCTAGCCAAAAACATTCAGTACTTC.

As concerns this clonotype: A read error may be the cause here, since a much bigger clone is one base away. V gene TRBV6-5 combines with J gene TRBJ1-2; D not certain. V shed 7 bases and J shed 8 bases, with 14 bases lying between them. The CDR3 runs to 12 residues. Germline V gene sequence: CDR1 MNHEY, CDR2 SVGAGI. CDR3 nucleotide sequence: TGTGCCAGCACACAAGGGTTTCGGGGCTACACCTTC. Its translation is CASTQGFRGYTF.

The chain is built from TRBV7-8 and TRBJ2-7; the D is unclear. V was trimmed by 3 bases and J by 2 bases, leaving 8 bases between them. The CDR3 extends over 13 amino acids. CDR1 is SGHVS and CDR2 is FQNEAQ in the germline V gene. The CDR3 bases are TGTGCCAGCAGCTTTGGCCCCGCCTACGAGCAGTACTTC. The encoded protein is CASSFGPAYEQYF.

Notes on this clonotype: Sequence at one end of the junction differs from germline and may be a read error. The V gene is TRBV5-5, the J gene TRBJ2-3, with 9 bases that match TRBD1. This CDR3 has 15 amino acids. Germline-derived CDR1 and CDR2 are SGHKS and YYEKEE (reference sequence). The CDR3 DNA is TGTGCCAACAGCTTGGGGGACAGGGAAGCAGATATGCAGTATTTT. Encoded protein: CANSLGDREADMQYF.

Only one count was recorded for this clonotype. V gene TRBV19 combines with J gene TRBJ2-2; tentative D call: TRBD1 (5 bases). The V gene lost 7 bases and the J gene lost 1 base, with 10 bases spanning the gap. CDR3 length: 14 residues. Germline V lookup: CDR1 LNHDA, CDR2 SQIVND (reference sequence). The CDR3 sequence is CASTRRENTGELFF. The CDR3 DNA reads as TGTGCCAGTACCCGCAGGGAGAACACCGGGGAGCTGTTTTTT.

A word on this clonotype: Given a much more abundant clone one base away, this may be a read error. The CDR3 end shows no conserved phenylalanine or tryptophan, and so a read error is likely. The V and J genes are TRBV5-1 and TRBJ1-2; 8 nucleotides agree with TRBD1. The J segment lost 8 bases and the V segment lost 3 bases, leaving 15 bases of the junction unmatched. Germline V gene lookup returns CDR1 SGHRS and CDR2 YFSETQ. CDR3 length: 16 amino acids. As DNA, the CDR3 is TGCGCCAGCAGCTCTTGGACAGGGAGGCGCACGAGGGGCTACACCTCC. This sequence encodes CASSSWTGRRTRGYTS.

Points on this clonotype: A much larger clone lies one base from this, so it may be a read error. This sequence joins TRBV4-2 and TRBJ2-7; D could derive from TRBD1 or TRBD2 (5 bases each). The CDR3 has 15 amino acids. Germline values: CDR1 LGHNA, CDR2 YNFKEQ. The CDR3 DNA follows: TGTACCAGCAGCCAAGGGGCAGCGGACAAGCTCGAGCAGTACTTC. Protein sequence: CTSSQGAADKLEQYF.

A remark on this clonotype: The junction shows a germline mismatch at one end, possibly a read error. The J gene is TRBJ2-2, the V gene TRBV29-1, with TRBD2 matching over 10 bases. The CDR3 covers 15 residues. In germline, CDR1 is SQVTM, CDR2 ANQGSEA. CDR3 in DNA: TGCAACGTTGGGACTAGCGCGGCGAAAACCAGGGAGCTGTTTTTT. It yields the protein CNVGTSAAKTRELFF.